The entry below gives a single T cell receptor beta chain sequence along with its context. The antigen is unknown. This entry belongs to a study of T cell responses to AZD1222 COVID-19 vaccine. Some clones are missing from TCRdb's copy, which holds only in-frame ones; the method was immunoSEQ multiplex PCR. This sample has over 55,000 clones, with under 90% found just once. It was second doses at about 4 or about 12 weeks that were pooled. Trimming took 1 base from V and 0 from J, leaving 7 bases between them. This CDR3 is built from 15 residues. Germline CDR1 and CDR2: LGHNA and YSLEER. Study results and limitations: Scientists sampled the repertoires only once the peak T cell response had passed.

This specimen consisted of peripheral blood, obtained 28 days after the second AZD1222 dose. The TCR sequence derives from an adult who received the AZD1222 COVID-19 vaccine. The chain combines TRBV4-3 with TRBJ2-1, with unresolved D. CDR3: CASSQGLSSYNEQFF. The CDR3, as DNA: TGCGCCAGCAGCCAAGGGTTAAGCTCCTACAATGAGCAGTTCTTC.